This TCR beta chain originates from a study of blood T cell repertoires in COVID-19. Across the study: In each case, the material was cDNA or gDNA derived from T cells, B-cell-depleted T cells, or PBMCs.

As processed by the authors: Using reference gene primer amplification, nucleated cell counts were estimated. Libraries were prepared by immunoSEQ multiplex PCR; TCRdb keeps only in-frame clonotypes and omits some of them. That table is the source of V, J and clone size, and D and trimming were worked out from the DNA. This table has 250,000 or so clones, around 86% appearing once. V dropped 2 bases and J dropped 1 base, with 11 bases sitting between them. The CDR3 consists of 15 residues. The V gene's germline CDR1 is SGHTS and CDR2 YDEGEE. Sequenced input: PBMCs or T cells enriched from blood (not recorded which). This sequence joins TRBV5-8 and TRBJ2-3, with D unresolved. The source of this sequence is a woman between 18 and 30 years old who had recovered from COVID-19. The chain's CDR3 is CASSFPLLGTDTQYF. CDR3 in DNA: TGTGCCAGCAGCTTCCCGCTATTGGGCACAGATACGCAGTATTTT.